This TCR beta chain was sequenced during a study of blood T cell repertoires in COVID-19. As for the study in general: Whether acute or convalescent, the COVID-19 samples came from the United States, Italy and Spain. T cells, B-cell-depleted T cells, or PBMCs supplied cDNA or gDNA.

With V trimmed by 2 bases and J by 13 bases, 9 bases remained unmatched. The CDR3 has 15 amino acids. Germline V gene lookup returns CDR1 MNHEY and CDR2 SVGEGT. In the original workflow: It was from reference gene primer amplification that nucleated cell counts were estimated. Libraries were prepared by immunoSEQ multiplex PCR; TCRdb keeps only in-frame clonotypes and omits some of them. V, J and clone size are those of that table, while D and trimming were read from the DNA. The table records around 170,000 clones, around 72% of them present only once. This TCR was recovered from a woman of 80 years or more with acute or convalescent COVID-19. This chain links TRBV6-2 or TRBV6-3 with TRBJ2-1; 12 nucleotides match TRBD2. Sequenced sample: peripheral blood. As DNA, the CDR3 is TGTGCCAGCAGTTACCCCGGGCTAGCGGGAGGGCCCCAGTTCTTC. Its translation is CASSYPGLAGGPQFF.